This TCR beta chain was documented in a study of shared clonotypes between healthy human individuals. About the research overall: Ranging from 18 to 49 in age, donors were two women and three men.

An even split of each subset's genomic DNA across several immunoSEQ plates was performed. The authors ran unsorted PBMC replicate PCRs on around 320 ng DNA, some 30,000 T cell genomes. Using immunoSEQ multiplex PCR, the repertoire was profiled, and TCRdb retains in-frame clones only, with some absent. The table has 500,000 to 650,000 clones, around 81% seen once. The TCR was taken from a woman aged 40 to 50 in good health. Some clones in this sample may be carry-over from other donors' samples. Sequenced input: PBMCs.

CDR3: CASTDGWLVRDEQYF. In DNA, the CDR3 is TGTGCCAGCACCGACGGGTGGTTAGTTCGGGACGAGCAGTACTTC. The rearrangement uses TRBV28 and TRBJ2-7; no clear D gene. This CDR3 is built from 15 residues. Trimming cost V 7 bases and J 5 bases, with 21 bases left between them. CDR1 is MDHEN and CDR2 is SYDVKM in the germline V gene.